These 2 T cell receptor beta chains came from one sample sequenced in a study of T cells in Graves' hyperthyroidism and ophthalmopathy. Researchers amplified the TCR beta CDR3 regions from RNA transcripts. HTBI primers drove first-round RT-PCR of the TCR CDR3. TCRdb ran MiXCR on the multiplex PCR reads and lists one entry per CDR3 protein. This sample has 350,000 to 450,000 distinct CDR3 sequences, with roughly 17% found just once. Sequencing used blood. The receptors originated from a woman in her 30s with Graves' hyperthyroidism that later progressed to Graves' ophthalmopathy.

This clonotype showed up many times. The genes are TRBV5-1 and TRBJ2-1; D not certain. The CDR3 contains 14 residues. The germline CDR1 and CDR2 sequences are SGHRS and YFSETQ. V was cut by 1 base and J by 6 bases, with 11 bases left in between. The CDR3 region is CASSLMGFSNEQFF. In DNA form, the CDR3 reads TGCGCCAGCAGCTTGATGGGGTTTAGCAATGAGCAGTTCTTC.

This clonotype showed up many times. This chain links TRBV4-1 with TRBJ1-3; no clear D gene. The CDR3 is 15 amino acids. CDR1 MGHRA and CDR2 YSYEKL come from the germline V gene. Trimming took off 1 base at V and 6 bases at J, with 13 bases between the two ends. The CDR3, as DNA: TGCGCCAGCAGCCAAGTGACCGGGGTGACAAACACCATATATTTT. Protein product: CASSQVTGVTNTIYF.